Given below is one T cell receptor (beta chain) in context. It was from alopecia areata patients that lesional scalp punch biopsies and peripheral blood were collected. Sorting of PBMCs yielded the CD4+ and CD8+ T cells. This specimen comes from a study of CD8+ T cells in alopecia areata. Study information: Tofacitinib administration to treated patients was oral, at 5 to 10 mg twice daily. Once tofacitinib had been taken for 6 to 18 months, 6 months off drug followed.

Sequencing relied on a cDNA template that was reverse transcribed from extracted RNA. Repertoires were generated with immunoSEQ multiplex PCR, while TCRdb's copy carries only in-frame clones and drops some. The data hold about 150,000 clones, with 45% to 55% observed a single time. The starting material was CD8+ T cells sorted from blood, obtained at week 0. The TCR originated in a human donor with alopecia areata.

CDR3 nucleotide sequence: TGTGCCACCAGCATTCGCCGGGGAGGCTACGAGCAGTACTTC. It translates to CATSIRRGGYEQYF. The rearrangement links TRBV15 to TRBJ2-7; possibly TRBD2 for D (6 bases). CDR3 length equals 14 residues. Germline-derived CDR1 and CDR2 are LNHNV and YYDKDF (reference sequence). Trimming removed 4 bases at V and 3 bases at J, with 13 bases between.